Presented here are 5 T cell receptor beta chains from one specimen sequenced in a study of OX40 agonist ivuxolimab in advanced cancers. Profiled with immunoSEQ multiplex PCR; TCRdb holds only in-frame clones, not every one. The sample consists of 80,000 or so clones, around nine tenths of them appearing once. Sequenced material: CD4+ or CD8+ T cells sorted from blood, taken in a trial of the OX40 agonist ivuxolimab. The receptors shown here come from an adult with an advanced solid tumor such as melanoma, head and neck, liver or kidney cancer.

This rearrangement joins TRBV7-8 to TRBJ1-5; D not certain. This CDR3 contains 13 residues. The germline V and J ends were trimmed by 1 base and 0 bases, with 1 base remaining between them. Germline V gene sequence: CDR1 SGHVS, CDR2 FQNEAQ. For the CDR3, the DNA is TGTGCCAGCAGCTTAGATAGCAATCAGCCCCAGCATTTT. Protein sequence: CASSLDSNQPQHF.

The chain links TRBV7-6 to TRBJ2-5; D unresolved. V dropped 7 bases and J dropped 5 bases, with 17 bases sitting between them. The CDR3 is 14 amino acids. The germline CDR1 and CDR2 sequences are SGHVS and FNYEAQ. The CDR3 DNA reads TGTGCCAGCACCAAAGACCCCATTGGGGAGACCCAGTACTTC. Amino acid sequence: CASTKDPIGETQYF.

V usage is TRBV6-5 and J usage is TRBJ1-1, with D maybe TRBD1 (6 bases). V was trimmed by 6 bases and J by 1 base, leaving 15 bases between them. This CDR3 is built from 15 residues. Germline V gene data show CDR1 as MNHEY and CDR2 as SVGAGI. CDR3 residues: CASRYTGTPNTEAFF. Here the CDR3 DNA reads TGTGCCAGCAGGTACACCGGGACACCGAACACTGAAGCTTTCTTT.

The chain uses TRBV10-3 and TRBJ2-7; TRBD2 is a possible D gene (5 bases). Germline V gene sequence: CDR1 ENHRY, CDR2 SYGVKD. This CDR3 region has 12 residues. Trimming removed 4 bases from V and 6 bases from J, with 10 bases in between. The CDR3 protein is CAISVRGSEQYF. For the CDR3, the DNA is TGTGCCATCAGTGTCCGAGGGAGCGAGCAGTACTTC.

The chain joins TRBV19 to TRBJ2-3, with 7 nucleotides matching TRBD2. J gave up 2 bases and V 4 bases, and 6 bases lay outside the gene matches. CDR3 length: 15 residues. The germline CDR1 and CDR2 sequences are LNHDA and SQIVND (reference sequence). In DNA, the CDR3 is TGTGCCAGTAGTACCTCCGGGACTACCACAGATACGCAGTATTTT. Amino acids: CASSTSGTTTDTQYF.